This T cell receptor (beta chain) was profiled in a study of Ad26.COV2.S vaccination and SARS-CoV-2 variants. Study-level points and caveats: Researchers cautioned that TCR breadth and depth analyses may have underestimated total T cell responses. The study found similar non-spike TCR breadth in vaccine and placebo recipients.

As to this clone: Its antigen is undetermined.

Assay: immunoSEQ multiplex PCR; the TCRdb copy retains only in-frame clones and omits some. The sample includes some 39,000 clones, roughly 84% of them seen just once. This TCR came from a human donor who had recovered from COVID-19. The specimen comprised peripheral blood, sampled after recovery from COVID-19.

The CDR3 loop reads CASTYMTGVIGNEQFF. CDR3 nucleotides: TGTGCCAGCACCTATATGACAGGGGTCATAGGGAATGAGCAGTTCTTC. The rearrangement joins TRBV2 to TRBJ2-1, with 8 bases identical to TRBD1. This CDR3 spans 16 amino acids. V shed 7 bases and J 7 bases; nucleotides not matched to a gene: 15. CDR1 SNHLY and CDR2 FYNNEI come from the germline V gene.